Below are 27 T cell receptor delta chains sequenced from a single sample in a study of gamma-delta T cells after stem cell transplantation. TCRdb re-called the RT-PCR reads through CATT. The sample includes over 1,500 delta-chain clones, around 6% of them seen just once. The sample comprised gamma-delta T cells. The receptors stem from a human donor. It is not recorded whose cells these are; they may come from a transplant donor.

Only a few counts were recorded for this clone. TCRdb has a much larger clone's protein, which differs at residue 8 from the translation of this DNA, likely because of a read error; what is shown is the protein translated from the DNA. CDR3 loop: CACDLLGPPYTDKLIF. CDR3 nucleotide sequence: TGTGCCTGTGACCTTTTGGGCCCACCGTACACCGATAAACTCATCTTT. This chain joins TRDV2 and TRDJ1, with D unresolved. Germline lookup yields CDR1 GEAIGNYY and CDR2 EKD. This CDR3 comprises 16 residues. Deletions cut 3 bases from V and 0 bases from J, with 16 bases between.

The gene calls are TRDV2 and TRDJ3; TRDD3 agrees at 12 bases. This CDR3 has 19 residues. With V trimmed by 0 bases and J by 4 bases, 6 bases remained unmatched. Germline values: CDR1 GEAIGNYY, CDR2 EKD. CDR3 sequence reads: CACDTVLGDTRWDTRQMFF. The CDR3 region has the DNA TGTGCCTGTGACACCGTGCTGGGGGATACGCGTTGGGACACCCGACAGATGTTTTTC.

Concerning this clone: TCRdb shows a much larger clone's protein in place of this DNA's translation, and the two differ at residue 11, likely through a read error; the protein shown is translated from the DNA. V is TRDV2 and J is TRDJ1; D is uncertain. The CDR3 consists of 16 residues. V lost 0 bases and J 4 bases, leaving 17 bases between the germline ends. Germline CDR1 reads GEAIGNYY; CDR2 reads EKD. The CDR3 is CACDTVEDQTNDKLIF. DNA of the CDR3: TGTGCCTGTGACACCGTTGAAGATCAAACGAACGATAAACTCATCTTT.

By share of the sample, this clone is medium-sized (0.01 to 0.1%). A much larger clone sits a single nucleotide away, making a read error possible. Written as DNA, the CDR3 is TGTGCCTGTGACTTACTGGGGGCTGGGGGTCGACTCATCTTT. Encoded protein: CACDLLGAGGRLIF. The rearrangement uses TRDV2 and TRDJ1; 8 nucleotides match TRDD3. CDR3 size: 14 residues. CDR1 and CDR2 (germline): GEAIGNYY, EKD. The trim removed 3 bases at V and 10 bases at J, leaving 12 bases unmatched.

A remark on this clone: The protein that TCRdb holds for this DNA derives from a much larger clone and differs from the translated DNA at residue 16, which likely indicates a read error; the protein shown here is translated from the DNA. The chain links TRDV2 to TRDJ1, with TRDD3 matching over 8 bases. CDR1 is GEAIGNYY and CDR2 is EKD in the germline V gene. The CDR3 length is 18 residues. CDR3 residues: CACDPLMLGDEDTDKPIF. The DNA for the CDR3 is TGTGCCTGTGACCCCTTAATGCTGGGGGACGAAGACACCGATAAACCCATCTTT.

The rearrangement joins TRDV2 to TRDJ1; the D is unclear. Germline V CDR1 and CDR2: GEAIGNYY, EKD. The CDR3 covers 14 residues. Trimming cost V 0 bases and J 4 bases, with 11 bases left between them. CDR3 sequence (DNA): TGTGCCTGTGACACCTTAAGGGAAGACGATAAACTCATCTTT. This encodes CACDTLREDDKLIF.

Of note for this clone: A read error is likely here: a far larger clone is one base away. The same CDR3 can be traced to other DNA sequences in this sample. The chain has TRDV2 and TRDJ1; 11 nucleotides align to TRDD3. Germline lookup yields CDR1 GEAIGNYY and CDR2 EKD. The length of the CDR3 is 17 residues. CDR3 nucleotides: TGTGCCTGTGACCCAGTACTGGGGGATAAGTACACTGATAAACTCATCTTT. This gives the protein CACDPVLGDKYTDKLIF.

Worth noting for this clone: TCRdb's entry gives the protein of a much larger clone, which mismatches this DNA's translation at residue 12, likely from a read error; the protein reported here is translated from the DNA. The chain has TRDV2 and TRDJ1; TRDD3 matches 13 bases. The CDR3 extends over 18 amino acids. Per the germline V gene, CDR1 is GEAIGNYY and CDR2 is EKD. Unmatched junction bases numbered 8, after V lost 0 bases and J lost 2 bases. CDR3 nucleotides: TGTGCCTGTGACACCCTACTGGGGGATACGCTGACTACCGATAAACTCATCTTT. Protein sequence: CACDTLLGDTLTTDKLIF.

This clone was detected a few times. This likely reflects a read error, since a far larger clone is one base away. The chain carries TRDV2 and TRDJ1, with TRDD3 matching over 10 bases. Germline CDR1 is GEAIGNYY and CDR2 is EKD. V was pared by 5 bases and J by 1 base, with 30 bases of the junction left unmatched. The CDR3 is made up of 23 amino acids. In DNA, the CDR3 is TGTGCCTGTGTCCCACTAATCTCTTCACTCCCGTCACTGGGGGATGTAGGCACCGATAAACTCATCTTT. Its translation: CACVPLISSLPSLGDVGTDKLIF.

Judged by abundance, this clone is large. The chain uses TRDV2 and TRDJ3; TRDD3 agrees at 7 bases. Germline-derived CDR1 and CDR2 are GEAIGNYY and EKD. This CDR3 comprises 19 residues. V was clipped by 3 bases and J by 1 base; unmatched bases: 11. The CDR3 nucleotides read TGTGCCTGTGACTCTTTGGGGGAAGCACTTTCCTGGGACACCCGACAGATGTTTTTC. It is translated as CACDSLGEALSWDTRQMFF.

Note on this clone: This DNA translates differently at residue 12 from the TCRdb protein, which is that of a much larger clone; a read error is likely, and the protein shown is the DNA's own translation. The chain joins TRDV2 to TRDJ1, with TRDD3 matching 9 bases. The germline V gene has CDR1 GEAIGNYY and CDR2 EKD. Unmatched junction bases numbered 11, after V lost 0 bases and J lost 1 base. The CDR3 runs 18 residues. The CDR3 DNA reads TGTGCCTGTGACACCGTGCCTGGGGGATCCACGACCACCGATAAACTCATCTTT. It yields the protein CACDTVPGGSTTTDKLIF.

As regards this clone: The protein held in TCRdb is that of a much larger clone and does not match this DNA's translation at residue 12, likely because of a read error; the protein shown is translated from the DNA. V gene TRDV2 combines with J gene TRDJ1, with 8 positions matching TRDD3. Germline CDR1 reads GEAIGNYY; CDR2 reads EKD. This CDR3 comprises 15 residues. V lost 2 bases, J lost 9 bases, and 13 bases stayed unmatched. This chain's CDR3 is CACDKLLGVPEELIF. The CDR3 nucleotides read TGTGCCTGTGACAAACTACTGGGGGTCCCTGAGGAACTCATCTTT.

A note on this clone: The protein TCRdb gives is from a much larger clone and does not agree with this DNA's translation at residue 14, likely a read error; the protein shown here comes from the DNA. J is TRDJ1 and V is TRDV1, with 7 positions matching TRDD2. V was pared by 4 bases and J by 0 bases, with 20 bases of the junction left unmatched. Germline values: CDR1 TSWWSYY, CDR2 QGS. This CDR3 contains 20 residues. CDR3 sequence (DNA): TGTGCTCTTGGGGGCCTTTCCCTTCCCCCCTTCCTCGAGCACACCGATAAACTCATCTTT. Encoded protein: CALGGLSLPPFLEHTDKLIF.

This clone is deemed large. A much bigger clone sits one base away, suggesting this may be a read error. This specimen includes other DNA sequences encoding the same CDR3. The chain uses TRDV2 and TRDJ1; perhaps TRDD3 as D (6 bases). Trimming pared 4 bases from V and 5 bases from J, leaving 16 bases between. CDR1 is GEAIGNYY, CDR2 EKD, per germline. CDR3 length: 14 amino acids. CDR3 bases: TGTGCCTGTGAAGCCCTAGGGGATTCTGATAAACTCATCTTT. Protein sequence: CACEALGDSDKLIF.

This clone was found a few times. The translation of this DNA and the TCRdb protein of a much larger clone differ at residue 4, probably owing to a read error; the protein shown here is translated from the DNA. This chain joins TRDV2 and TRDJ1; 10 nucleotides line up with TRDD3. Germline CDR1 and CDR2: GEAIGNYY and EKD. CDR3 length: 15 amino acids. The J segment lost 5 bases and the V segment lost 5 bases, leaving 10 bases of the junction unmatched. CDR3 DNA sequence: TGTGCCTGTGGCATACTGGGGGATTTTGATGATAAACTCATCTTT. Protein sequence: CACGILGDFDDKLIF.

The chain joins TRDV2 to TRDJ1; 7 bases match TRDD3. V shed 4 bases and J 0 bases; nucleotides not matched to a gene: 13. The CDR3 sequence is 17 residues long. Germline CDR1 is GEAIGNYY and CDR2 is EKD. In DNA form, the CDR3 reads TGTGCCTGTGAATCCCTGGGGGCTACGCCCTACACCGATAAACTCATCTTT. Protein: CACESLGATPYTDKLIF.

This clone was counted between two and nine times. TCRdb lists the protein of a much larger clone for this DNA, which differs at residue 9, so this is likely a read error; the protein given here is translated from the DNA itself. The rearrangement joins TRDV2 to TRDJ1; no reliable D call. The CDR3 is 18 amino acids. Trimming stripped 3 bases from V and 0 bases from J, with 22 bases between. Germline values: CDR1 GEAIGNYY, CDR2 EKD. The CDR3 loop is CACDPLMLEDEDTDKLIF. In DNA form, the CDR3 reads TGTGCCTGTGACCCCTTAATGCTGGAGGACGAAGACACCGATAAACTCATCTTT.

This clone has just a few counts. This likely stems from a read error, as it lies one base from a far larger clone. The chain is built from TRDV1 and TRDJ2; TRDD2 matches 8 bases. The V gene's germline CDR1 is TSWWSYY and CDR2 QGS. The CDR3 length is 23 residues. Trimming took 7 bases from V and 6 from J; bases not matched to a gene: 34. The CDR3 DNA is TGTGCTCTTGACTGTACTTCCTACCGAAGTGAGTGTGCTGGGGCCCCAGGGGCAGCACAACTCTTCTTT. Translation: CALDCTSYRSECAGAPGAAQLFF.

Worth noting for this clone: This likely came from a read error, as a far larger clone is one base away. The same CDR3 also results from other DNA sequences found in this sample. CDR3 sequence reads: CACDTLTGIRTPESLDKLIF. The CDR3 DNA reads TGTGCCTGTGACACACTGACGGGGATACGGACCCCCGAGTCCTTAGATAAGCTCATCTTT. The chain recombines TRDV2 with TRDJ1; 9 bases fit TRDD3. The CDR3 runs to 20 residues. Germline CDR1 and CDR2: GEAIGNYY and EKD.

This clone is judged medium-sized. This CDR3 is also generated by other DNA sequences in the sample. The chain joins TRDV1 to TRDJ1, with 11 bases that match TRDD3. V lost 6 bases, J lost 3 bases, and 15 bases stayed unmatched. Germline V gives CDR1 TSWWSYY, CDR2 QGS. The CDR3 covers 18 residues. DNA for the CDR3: TGTGCTCTTGGTGGACCTGGGGGATACTTGGTGACCCCCGATAAACTCATCTTT. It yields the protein CALGGPGGYLVTPDKLIF.

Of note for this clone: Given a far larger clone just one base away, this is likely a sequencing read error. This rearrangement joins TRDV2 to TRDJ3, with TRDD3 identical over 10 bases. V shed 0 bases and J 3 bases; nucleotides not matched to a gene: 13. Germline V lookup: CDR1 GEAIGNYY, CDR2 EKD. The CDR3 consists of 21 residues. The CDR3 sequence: CACDTLVGGDTPGWDTRQMFF. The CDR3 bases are TGTGCCTGTGACACCCTTGTGGGGGGGGATACGCCCGGCTGGGACACCCGACAGATGTTTTTC.

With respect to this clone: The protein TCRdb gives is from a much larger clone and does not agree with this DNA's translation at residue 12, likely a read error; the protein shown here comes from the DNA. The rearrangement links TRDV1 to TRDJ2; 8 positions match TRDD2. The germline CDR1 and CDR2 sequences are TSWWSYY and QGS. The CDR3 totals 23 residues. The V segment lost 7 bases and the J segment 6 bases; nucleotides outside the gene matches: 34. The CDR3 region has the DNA TGTGCTCTTGACTGTACTTCCTACCAAAGTGAGTATGCTGGGGCCCCAGGGGCAGCACAACTCTTCTTT. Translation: CALDCTSYQSEYAGAPGAAQLFF.

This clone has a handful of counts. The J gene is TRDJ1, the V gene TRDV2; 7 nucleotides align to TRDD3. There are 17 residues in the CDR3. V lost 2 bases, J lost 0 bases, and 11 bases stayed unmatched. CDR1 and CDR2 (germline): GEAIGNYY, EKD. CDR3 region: CACDILGVSGYTDKLIF. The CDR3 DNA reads TGTGCCTGTGACATCCTGGGGGTGAGCGGGTACACCGATAAACTCATCTTT.

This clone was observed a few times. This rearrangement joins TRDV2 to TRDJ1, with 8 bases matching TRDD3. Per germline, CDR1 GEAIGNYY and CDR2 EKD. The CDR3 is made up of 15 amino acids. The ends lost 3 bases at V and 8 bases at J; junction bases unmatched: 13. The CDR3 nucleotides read TGTGCCTGTGACCGACTGGGGGGGCCTTTTGGAAAACTCATCTTT. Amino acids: CACDRLGGPFGKLIF.

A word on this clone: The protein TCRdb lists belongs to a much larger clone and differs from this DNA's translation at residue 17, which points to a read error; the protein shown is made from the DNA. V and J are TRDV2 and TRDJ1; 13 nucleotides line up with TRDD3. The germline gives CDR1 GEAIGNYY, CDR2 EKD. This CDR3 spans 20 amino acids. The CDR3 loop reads CACDPLVLGDTLEGTDTLIF. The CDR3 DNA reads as TGTGCCTGTGACCCCTTGGTACTGGGGGATACGCTCGAAGGGACCGATACACTCATCTTT.

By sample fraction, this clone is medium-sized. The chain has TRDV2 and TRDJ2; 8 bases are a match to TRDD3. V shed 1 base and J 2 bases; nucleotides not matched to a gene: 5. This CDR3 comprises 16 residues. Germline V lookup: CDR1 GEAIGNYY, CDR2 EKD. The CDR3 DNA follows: TGTGCCTGTGACACACTGGGGGCCATCTTGACAGCACAACTCTTCTTT. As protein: CACDTLGAILTAQLFF.

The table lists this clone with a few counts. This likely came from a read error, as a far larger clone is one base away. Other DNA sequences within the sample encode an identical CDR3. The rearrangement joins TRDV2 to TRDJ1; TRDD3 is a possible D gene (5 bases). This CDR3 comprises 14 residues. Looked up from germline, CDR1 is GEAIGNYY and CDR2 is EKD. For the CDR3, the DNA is TGTGCCTGTGACCTTACTGGAATCACCGATAAGCTCATCTTT. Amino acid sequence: CACDLTGITDKLIF.